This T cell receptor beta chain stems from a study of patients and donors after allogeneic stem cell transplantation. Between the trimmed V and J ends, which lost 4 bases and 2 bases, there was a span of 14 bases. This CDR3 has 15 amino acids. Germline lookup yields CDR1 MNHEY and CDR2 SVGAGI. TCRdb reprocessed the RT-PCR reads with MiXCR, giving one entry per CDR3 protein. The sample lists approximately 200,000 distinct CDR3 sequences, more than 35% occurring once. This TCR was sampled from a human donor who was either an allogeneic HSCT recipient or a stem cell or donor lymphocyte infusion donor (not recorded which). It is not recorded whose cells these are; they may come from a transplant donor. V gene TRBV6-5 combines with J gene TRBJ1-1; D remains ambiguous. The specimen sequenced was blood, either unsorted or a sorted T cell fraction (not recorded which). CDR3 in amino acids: CASSSFAGTNTEAFF. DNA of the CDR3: TGTGCCAGCAGTTCCTTCGCAGGTACCAACACTGAAGCTTTCTTT.